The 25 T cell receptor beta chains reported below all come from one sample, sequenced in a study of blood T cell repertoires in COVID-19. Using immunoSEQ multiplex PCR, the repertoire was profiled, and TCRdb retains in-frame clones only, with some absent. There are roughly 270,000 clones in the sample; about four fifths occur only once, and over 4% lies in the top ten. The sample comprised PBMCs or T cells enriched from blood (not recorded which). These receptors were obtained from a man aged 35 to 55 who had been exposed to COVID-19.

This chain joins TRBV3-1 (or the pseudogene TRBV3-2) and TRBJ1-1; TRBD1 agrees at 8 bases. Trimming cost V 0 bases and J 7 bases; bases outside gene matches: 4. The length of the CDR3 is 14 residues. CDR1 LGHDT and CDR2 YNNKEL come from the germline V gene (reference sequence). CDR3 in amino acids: CASSQDQGAVEAFF. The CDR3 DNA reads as TGTGCCAGCAGCCAAGATCAGGGGGCTGTTGAAGCTTTCTTT.

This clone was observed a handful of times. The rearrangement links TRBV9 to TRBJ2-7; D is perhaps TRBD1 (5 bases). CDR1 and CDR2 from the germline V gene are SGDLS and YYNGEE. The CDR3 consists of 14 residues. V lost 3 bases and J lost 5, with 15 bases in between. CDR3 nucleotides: TGTGCCAGCAGCGGTTCCCCCTGGGGCAACGAGCAGTACTTC. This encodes CASSGSPWGNEQYF.

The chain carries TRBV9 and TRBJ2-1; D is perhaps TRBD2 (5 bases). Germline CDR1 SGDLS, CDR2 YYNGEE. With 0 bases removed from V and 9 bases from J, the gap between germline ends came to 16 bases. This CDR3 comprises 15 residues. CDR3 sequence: CASSVVETTLLEQFF. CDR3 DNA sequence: TGTGCCAGCAGCGTAGTCGAGACTACCTTGCTTGAGCAGTTCTTC. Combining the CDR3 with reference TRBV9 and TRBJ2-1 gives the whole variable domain DSGVTQTPKHLITATGQRVTLRCSPRSGDLSVYWYQQSLDQGLQFLIQYYNGEERAKGNILERFSAQQFPDLHSELNLSSLELGDSALYFCASSVVETTLLEQFFGPGTRLTVL.

The CDR3 nucleotides read TGTGCCAGCAGCTACAGGCCGGGAACGGGGGAGCAGTACTTC. It specifies CASSYRPGTGEQYF. This chain uses TRBV6-5 with TRBJ2-7; either TRBD1 or TRBD2 may supply D (5 bases each). The germline V and J ends were trimmed by 6 bases and 7 bases, with 19 bases remaining between them. Germline V CDR1 and CDR2: MNHEY, SVGAGI. The CDR3 length is 14 residues.

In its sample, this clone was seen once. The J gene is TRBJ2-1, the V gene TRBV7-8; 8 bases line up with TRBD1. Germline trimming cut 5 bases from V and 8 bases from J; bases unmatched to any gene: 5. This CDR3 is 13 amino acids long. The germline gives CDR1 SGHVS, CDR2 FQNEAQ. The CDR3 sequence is CASSPRTGYEQFF. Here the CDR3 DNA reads TGTGCCAGCAGCCCCCGGACAGGGTATGAGCAGTTCTTC.

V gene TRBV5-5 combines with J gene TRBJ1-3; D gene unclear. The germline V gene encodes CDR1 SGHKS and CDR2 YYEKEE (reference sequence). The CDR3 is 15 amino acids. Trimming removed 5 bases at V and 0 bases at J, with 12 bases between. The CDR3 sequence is CASRGLGISGNTIYF. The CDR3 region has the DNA TGTGCCAGCAGAGGGCTCGGGATCTCTGGAAACACCATATATTTT.

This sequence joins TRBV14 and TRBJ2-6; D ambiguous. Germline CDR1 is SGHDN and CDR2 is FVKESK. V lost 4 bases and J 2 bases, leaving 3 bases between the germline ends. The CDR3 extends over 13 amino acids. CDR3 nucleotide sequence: TGTGCCAGCAGCCTCACTGGGGCCAACGTCCTGACTTTC. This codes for CASSLTGANVLTF.

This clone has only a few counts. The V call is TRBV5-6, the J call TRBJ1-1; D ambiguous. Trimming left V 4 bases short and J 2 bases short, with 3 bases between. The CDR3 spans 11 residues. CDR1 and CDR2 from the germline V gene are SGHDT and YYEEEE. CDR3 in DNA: TGTGCCAGCAGCCTAAACACTGAAGCTTTCTTT. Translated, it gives CASSLNTEAFF.

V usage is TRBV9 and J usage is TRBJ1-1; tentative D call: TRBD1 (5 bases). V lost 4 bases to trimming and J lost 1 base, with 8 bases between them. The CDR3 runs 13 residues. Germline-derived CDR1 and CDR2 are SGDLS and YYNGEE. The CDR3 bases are TGTGCCAGCAGCCAGACAGCGAACACTGAAGCTTTCTTT. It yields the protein CASSQTANTEAFF.

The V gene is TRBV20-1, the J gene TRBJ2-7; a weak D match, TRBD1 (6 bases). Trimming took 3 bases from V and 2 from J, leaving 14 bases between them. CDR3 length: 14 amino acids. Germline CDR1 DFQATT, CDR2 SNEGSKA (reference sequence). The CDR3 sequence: CSASSHRDTYEQYF. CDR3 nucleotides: TGCAGTGCTAGTTCTCACCGGGACACCTACGAGCAGTACTTC.

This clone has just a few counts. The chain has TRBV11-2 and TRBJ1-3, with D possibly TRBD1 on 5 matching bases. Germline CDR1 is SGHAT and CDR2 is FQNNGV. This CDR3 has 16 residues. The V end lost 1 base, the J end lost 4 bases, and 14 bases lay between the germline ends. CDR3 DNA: TGTGCCAGCAGCTTAGTCGGGGGAGCGTACGGAAACACCATATATTTT. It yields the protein CASSLVGGAYGNTIYF. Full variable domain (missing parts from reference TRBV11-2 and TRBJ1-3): EAGVAQSPRYKIIEKRQSVAFWCNPISGHATLYWYQQILGQGPKLLIQFQNNGVVDDSQLPKDRFSAERLKGVDSTLKIQPAKLEDSAVYLCASSLVGGAYGNTIYFGEGSWLTVV.

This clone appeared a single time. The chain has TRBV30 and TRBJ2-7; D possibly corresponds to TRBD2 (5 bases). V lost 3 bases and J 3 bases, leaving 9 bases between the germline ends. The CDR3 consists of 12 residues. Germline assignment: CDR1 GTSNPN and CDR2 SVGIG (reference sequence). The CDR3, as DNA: TGTGCCTGGAGAGAGGGCAACTACGAGCAGTACTTC. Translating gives CAWREGNYEQYF.

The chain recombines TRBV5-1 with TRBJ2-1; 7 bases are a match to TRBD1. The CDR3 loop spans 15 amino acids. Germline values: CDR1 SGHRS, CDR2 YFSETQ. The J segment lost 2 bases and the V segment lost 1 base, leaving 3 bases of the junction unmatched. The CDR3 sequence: CASSLTGVPYNEQFF. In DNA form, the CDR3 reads TGCGCCAGCAGCTTGACAGGGGTCCCCTACAATGAGCAGTTCTTC.

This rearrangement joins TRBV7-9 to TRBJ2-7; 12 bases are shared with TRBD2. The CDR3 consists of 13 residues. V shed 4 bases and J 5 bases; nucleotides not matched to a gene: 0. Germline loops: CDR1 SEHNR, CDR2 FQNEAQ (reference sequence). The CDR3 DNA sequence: TGTGCCAGCAGCTCTAGCGGGAGGGACGAGCAGTACTTC. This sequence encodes CASSSSGRDEQYF.

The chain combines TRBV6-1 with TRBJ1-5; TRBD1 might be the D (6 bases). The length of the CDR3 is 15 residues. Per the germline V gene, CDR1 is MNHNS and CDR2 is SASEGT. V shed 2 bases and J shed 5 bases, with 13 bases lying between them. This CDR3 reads CASSEKGQSDQPQHF. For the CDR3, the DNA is TGTGCCAGCAGTGAAAAAGGACAGTCGGATCAGCCCCAGCATTTT.

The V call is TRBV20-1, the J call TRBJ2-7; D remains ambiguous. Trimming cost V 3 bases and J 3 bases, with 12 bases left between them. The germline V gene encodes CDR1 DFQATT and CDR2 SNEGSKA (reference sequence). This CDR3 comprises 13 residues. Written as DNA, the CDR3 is TGCAGTGCTAGTGGGTCCTCTAACTACGAGCAGTACTTC. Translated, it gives CSASGSSNYEQYF.

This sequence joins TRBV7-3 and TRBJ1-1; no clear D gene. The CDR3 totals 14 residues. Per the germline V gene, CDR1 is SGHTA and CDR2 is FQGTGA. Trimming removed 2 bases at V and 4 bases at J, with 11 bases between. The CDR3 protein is CASSLSGWGTEAFF. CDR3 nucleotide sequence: TGTGCCAGCAGCTTATCGGGGTGGGGCACTGAAGCTTTCTTT.

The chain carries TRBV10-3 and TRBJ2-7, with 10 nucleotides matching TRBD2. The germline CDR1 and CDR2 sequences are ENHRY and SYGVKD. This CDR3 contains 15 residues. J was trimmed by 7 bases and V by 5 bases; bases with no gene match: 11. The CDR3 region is CAISWGLAGDSEQYF. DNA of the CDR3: TGTGCCATCAGTTGGGGGCTAGCGGGAGACTCTGAGCAGTACTTC.

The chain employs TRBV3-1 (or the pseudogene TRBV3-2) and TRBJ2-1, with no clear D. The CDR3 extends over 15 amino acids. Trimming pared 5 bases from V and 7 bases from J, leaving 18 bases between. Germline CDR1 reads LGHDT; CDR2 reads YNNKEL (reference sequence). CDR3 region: CASSSHSALSNEQFF. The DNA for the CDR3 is TGTGCCAGCAGCTCCCACTCCGCCCTGTCGAATGAGCAGTTCTTC.

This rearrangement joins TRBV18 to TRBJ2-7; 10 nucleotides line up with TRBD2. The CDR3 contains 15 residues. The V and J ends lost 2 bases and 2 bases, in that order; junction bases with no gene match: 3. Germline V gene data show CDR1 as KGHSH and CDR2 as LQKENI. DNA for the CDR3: TGTGCCAGCTCACCAGGACTAGCGGCGACCTACGAGCAGTACTTC. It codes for CASSPGLAATYEQYF.

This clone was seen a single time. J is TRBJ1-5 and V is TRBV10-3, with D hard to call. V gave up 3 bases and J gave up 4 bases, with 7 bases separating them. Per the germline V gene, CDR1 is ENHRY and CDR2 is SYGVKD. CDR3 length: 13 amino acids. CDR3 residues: CAISDARNQPQHF. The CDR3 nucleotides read TGTGCCATCAGTGACGCCAGGAATCAGCCCCAGCATTTT.

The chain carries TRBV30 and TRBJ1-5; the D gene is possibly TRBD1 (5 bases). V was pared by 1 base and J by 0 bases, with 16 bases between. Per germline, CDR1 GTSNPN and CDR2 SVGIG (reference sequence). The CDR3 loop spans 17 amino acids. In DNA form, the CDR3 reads TGTGCCTGGAGTGAAAGGGGCAGGGCAGGTAGCAATCAGCCCCAGCATTTT. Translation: CAWSERGRAGSNQPQHF. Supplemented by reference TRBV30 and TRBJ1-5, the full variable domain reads SQTIHQWPATLVQPVGSPLSLECTVEGTSNPNLYWYRQAAGRGLQLLFYSVGIGQISSEVPQNLSASRPQDRQFILSSKKLLLSDSGFYLCAWSERGRAGSNQPQHFGDGTRLSIL.

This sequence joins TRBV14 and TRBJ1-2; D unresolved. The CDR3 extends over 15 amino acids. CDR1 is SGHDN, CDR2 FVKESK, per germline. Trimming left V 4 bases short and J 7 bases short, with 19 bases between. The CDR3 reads CASSLIGGVRTGYTF. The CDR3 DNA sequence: TGTGCCAGCAGCCTAATAGGAGGAGTAAGGACTGGCTACACCTTC.

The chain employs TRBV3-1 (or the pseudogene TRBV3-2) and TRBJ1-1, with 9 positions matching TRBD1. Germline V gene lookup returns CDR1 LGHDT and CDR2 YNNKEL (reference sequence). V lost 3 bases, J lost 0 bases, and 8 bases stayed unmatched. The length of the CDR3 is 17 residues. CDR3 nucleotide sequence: TGTGCCAGCAGCCATCGTCCCGGGACAGGGCTGAACACTGAAGCTTTCTTT. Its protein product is CASSHRPGTGLNTEAFF.

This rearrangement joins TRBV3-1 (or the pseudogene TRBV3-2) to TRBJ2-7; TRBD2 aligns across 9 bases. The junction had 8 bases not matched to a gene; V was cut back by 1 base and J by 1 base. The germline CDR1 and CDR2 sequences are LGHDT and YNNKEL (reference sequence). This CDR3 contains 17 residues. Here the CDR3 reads CASSQALGLAGSYEQYF. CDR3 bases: TGTGCCAGCAGCCAAGCCCTGGGGCTAGCGGGATCCTACGAGCAGTACTTC.